This T cell receptor (beta chain) was sequenced for a study of early T cells in non-severe SARS-CoV-2 infection. Overall study context: Sequenced bulk RNA came from whole blood that was unsorted, and chains were unpaired.

As part of library construction, unique molecular identifiers were attached to individual cDNA molecules. TCRdb re-derived calls from the 5' RACE reads in MiXCR, one entry per CDR3 protein. This sample has roughly 48,000 distinct CDR3 sequences; 8% occur once, and the top ten carry 8.5% to 10%. This clonotype has a count of ten or more. Germline loops: CDR1 SGHRS, CDR2 YFSETQ. CDR3 length: 13 amino acids. With 4 bases removed from V and 7 bases from J, the gap between germline ends came to 14 bases. The TCR comes from an adult who was a healthcare worker with PCR-confirmed SARS-CoV-2 infection or an uninfected control (not recorded which). Sequencing was carried out using whole blood. The rearrangement uses TRBV5-1 and TRBJ1-2; perhaps TRBD1 as D (5 bases). The CDR3 nucleotides are TGCGCCAGCAGCCTCAGGGAGCGTGGTGGCTACACCTTC. Amino acids: CASSLRERGGYTF.